The 2 T cell receptor beta chains below were found in one sample sequenced in a study of T cell clonality in common variable immunodeficiency. Method: immunoSEQ multiplex PCR; TCRdb's copy keeps in-frame clones and lacks some. The table lists around 55,000 clones, with no singletons. The specimen was peripheral blood mononuclear cells. The receptor source for this set is a person aged 18-69 years in good health.

This clone was seen at least ten times. The CDR3 end is not reached by the read, which stops 3 residues before it; the germline J gene fills it in. This sequence joins TRBV20-1 and TRBJ2-3; 8 nucleotides align to TRBD2. CDR1 DFQATT and CDR2 SNEGSKA come from the germline V gene (reference sequence). The CDR3 runs to 14 residues. The CDR3 DNA, read in part, is TGCAGTGCTAGAGTCGGGGGGGAGGGAGAGACG. Its translation is CSARVGGEGET. The CDR3 reads in full as CSARVGGEGETQYF.

This clone was picked up many times. The CDR3 end is not reached by the read, which stops 3 residues before it; the germline J gene fills it in. The chain recombines TRBV5-6 with TRBJ2-2; D gene uncertain. CDR3 length: 11 amino acids. Trimming took off 1 base at V and 7 bases at J, with 2 bases between the two ends. Germline V gene data show CDR1 as SGHDT and CDR2 as YYEEEE. CDR3 DNA, as far as it was read: TGTGCCAGCAGCTTGTACGGGGAG. Translated, it gives CASSLYGE. The full CDR3 protein is CASSLYGELFF. Using reference TRBV5-6 and TRBJ2-2 for the parts outside the CDR3, the full variable domain is DAGVTQSPTHLIKTRGQQVTLRCSPKSGHDTVSWYQQALGQGPQFIFQYYEEEERQRGNFPDRFSGHQFPNYSSELNVNALLLGDSALYLCASSLYGELFFGEGSRLTVL.